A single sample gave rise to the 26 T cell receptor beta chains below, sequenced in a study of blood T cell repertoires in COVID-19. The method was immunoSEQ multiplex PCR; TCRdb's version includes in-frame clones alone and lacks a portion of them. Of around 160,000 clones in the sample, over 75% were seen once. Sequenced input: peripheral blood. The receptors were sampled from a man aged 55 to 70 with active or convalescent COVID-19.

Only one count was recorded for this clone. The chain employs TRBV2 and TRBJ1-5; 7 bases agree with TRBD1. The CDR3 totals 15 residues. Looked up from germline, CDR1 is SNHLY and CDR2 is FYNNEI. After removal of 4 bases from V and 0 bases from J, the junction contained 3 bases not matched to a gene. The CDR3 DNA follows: TGTGCCAGCAGTGCAGGACAGGTTAGCAATCAGCCCCAGCATTTT. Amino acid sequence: CASSAGQVSNQPQHF. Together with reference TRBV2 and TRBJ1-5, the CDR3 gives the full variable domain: EPEVTQTPSHQVTQMGQEVILRCVPISNHLYFYWYRQILGQKVEFLVSFYNNEISEKSEIFDDQFSVERPDGSNFTLKIRSTKLEDSAMYFCASSAGQVSNQPQHFGDGTRLSIL.

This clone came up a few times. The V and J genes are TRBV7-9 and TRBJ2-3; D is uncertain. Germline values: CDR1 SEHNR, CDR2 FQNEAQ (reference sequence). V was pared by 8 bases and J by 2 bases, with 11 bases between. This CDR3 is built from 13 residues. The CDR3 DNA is TGTGCCAGCGGGCAGGATTACACAGATACGCAGTATTTT. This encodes CASGQDYTDTQYF.

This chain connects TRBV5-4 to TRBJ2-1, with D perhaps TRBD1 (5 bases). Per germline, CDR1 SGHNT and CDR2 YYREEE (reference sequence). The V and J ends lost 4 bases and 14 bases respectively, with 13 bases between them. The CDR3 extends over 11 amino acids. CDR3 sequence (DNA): TGTGCCAGCAGCGCCGGTGACAGAGAGTTCTTC. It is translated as CASSAGDREFF.

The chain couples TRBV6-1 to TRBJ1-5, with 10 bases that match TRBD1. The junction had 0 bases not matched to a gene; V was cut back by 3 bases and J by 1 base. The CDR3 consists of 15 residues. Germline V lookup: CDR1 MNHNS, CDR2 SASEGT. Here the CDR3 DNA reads TGTGCCAGCAGTGAGGACAGGGGGAGCAATCAGCCCCAGCATTTT. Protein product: CASSEDRGSNQPQHF.

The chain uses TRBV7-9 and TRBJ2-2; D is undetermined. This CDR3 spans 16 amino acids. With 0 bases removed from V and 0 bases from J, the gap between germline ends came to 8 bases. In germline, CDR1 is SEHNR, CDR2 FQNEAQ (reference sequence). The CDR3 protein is CASSLAAVANTGELFF. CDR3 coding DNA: TGTGCCAGCAGCTTAGCGGCCGTCGCGAACACCGGGGAGCTGTTTTTT. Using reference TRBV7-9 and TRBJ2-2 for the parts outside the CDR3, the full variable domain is DTGVSQNPRHKITKRGQNVTFRCDPISEHNRLYWYRQTLGQGPEFLTYFQNEAQLEKSRLLSDRFSAERPKGSFSTLEIQRTEQGDSAMYLCASSLAAVANTGELFFGEGSRLTVL.

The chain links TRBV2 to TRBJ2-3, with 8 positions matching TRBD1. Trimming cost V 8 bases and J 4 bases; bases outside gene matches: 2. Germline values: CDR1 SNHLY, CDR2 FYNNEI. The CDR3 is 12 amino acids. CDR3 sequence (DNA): TGTGCCAGCGACAGGGGCGCAGATACGCAGTATTTT. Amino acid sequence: CASDRGADTQYF.

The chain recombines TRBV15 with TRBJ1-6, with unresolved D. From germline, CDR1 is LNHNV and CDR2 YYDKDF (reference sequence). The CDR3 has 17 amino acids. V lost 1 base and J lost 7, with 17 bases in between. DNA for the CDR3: TGTGCCACCAGCAGAGTTCTAAAGGCGGGTAGGAATTCACCCCTCCACTTT. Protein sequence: CATSRVLKAGRNSPLHF.

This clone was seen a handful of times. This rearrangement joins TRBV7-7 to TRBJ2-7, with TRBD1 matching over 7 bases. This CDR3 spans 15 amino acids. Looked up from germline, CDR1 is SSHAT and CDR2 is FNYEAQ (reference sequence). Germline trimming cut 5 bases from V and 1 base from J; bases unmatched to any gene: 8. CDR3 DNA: TGTGCCAGCAGCCTTGGGACAGCCCTTTCCTACGAGCAGTACTTC. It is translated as CASSLGTALSYEQYF.

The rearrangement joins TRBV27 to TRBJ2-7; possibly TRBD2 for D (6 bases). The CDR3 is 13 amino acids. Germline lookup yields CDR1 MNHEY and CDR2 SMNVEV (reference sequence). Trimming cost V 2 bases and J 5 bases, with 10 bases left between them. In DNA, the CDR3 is TGTGCCAGCAGTTTAAGGTGGGGGGACGAGCAGTACTTC. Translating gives CASSLRWGDEQYF.

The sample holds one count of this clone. The CDR3 sequence is CASSERASGSIYEQYF. In DNA, the CDR3 is TGTGCCAGCAGTGAACGGGCTAGCGGGAGCATATACGAGCAGTACTTC. The V and J genes are TRBV2 and TRBJ2-7, with 10 bases identical to TRBD2. Trimming removed 2 bases from V and 4 bases from J; junction bases left unmatched: 8. Germline V gene data show CDR1 as SNHLY and CDR2 as FYNNEI. The CDR3 length is 16 residues.

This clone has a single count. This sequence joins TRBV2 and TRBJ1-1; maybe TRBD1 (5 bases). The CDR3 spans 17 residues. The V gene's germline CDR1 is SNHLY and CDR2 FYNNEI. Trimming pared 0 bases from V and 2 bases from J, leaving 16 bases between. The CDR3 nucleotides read TGTGCCAGCAGTGAAGCGGGGCTCCTTTGGAGAAACACTGAAGCTTTCTTT. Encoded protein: CASSEAGLLWRNTEAFF.

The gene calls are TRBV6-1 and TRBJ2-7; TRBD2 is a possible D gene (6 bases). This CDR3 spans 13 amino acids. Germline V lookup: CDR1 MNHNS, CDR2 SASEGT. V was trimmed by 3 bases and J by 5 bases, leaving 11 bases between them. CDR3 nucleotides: TGTGCCAGCAGTGATCGGGAGTCCCACGAGCAGTACTTC. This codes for CASSDRESHEQYF.

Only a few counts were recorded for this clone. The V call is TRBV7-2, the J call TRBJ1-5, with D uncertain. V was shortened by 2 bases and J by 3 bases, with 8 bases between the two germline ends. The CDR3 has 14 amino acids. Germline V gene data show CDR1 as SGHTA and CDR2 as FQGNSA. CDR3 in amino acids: CASSLRGDNQPQHF. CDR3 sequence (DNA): TGTGCCAGCAGCTTACGGGGAGACAATCAGCCCCAGCATTTT. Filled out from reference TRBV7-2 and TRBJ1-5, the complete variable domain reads GAGVSQSPSNKVTEKGKDVELRCDPISGHTALYWYRQSLGQGLEFLIYFQGNSAPDKSGLPSDRFSAERTGGSVSTLTIQRTQQEDSAVYLCASSLRGDNQPQHFGDGTRLSIL.

The CDR3, as DNA: TGCGCCAGCAGCTTATTCTCGGGGACATCCCAAGAGACCCAGTACTTC. This gives the protein CASSLFSGTSQETQYF. J is TRBJ2-5 and V is TRBV5-1, with D perhaps matching TRBD1 (6 bases). The CDR3 contains 16 residues. V was pared by 2 bases and J by 1 base, with 15 bases between. Germline V gene sequence: CDR1 SGHRS, CDR2 YFSETQ.

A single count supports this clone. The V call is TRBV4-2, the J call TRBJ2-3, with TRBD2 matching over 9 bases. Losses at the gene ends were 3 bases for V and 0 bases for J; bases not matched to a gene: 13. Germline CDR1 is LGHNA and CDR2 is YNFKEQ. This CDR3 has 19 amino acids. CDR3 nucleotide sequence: TGTGCCAGCAGCCAGGTCCAGGGTAGCGGGAGAGATAGCACAGATACGCAGTATTTT. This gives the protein CASSQVQGSGRDSTDTQYF.

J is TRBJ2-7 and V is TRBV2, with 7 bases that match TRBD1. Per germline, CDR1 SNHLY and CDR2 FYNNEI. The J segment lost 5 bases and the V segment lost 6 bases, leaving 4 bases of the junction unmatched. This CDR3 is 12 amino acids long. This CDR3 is CASRDDRDEQYF. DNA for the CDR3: TGTGCCAGCAGAGACGACAGGGACGAGCAGTACTTC. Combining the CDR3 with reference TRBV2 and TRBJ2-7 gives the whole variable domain EPEVTQTPSHQVTQMGQEVILRCVPISNHLYFYWYRQILGQKVEFLVSFYNNEISEKSEIFDDQFSVERPDGSNFTLKIRSTKLEDSAMYFCASRDDRDEQYFGPGTRLTVT.

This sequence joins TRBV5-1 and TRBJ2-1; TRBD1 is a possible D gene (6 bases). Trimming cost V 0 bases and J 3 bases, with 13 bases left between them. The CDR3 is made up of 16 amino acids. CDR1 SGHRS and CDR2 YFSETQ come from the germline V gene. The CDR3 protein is CASSLEDSMLYNEQFF. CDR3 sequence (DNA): TGCGCCAGCAGCTTGGAGGACAGTATGCTCTACAATGAGCAGTTCTTC. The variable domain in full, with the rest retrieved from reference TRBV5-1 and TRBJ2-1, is KAGVTQTPRYLIKTRGQQVTLSCSPISGHRSVSWYQQTPGQGLQFLFEYFSETQRNKGNFPGRFSGRQFSNSRSEMNVSTLELGDSALYLCASSLEDSMLYNEQFFGPGTRLTVL.

CDR3 sequence reads: CASSPDPGMDYGYTF. Written as DNA, the CDR3 is TGCGCCAGCAGCCCCGACCCAGGGATGGACTATGGCTACACCTTC. The chain couples TRBV5-1 to TRBJ1-2; tentatively, D is TRBD1 (5 bases). This CDR3 is built from 15 residues. Germline CDR1 reads SGHRS; CDR2 reads YFSETQ. Trimming pared 4 bases from V and 3 bases from J, leaving 16 bases between.

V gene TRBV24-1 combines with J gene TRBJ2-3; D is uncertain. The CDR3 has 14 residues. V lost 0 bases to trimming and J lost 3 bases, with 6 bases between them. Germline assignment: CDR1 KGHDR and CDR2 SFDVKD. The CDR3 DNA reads TGTGCCACCAGTGATTTGTCCATGACAGATACGCAGTATTTT. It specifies CATSDLSMTDTQYF.

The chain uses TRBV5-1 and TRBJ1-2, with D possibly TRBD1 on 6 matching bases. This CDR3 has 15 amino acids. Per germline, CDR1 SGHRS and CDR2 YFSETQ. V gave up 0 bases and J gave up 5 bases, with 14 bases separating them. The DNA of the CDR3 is TGCGCCAGCAGCTTGGATCCTGGGACAAGTTATGGCTACACCTTC. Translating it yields CASSLDPGTSYGYTF.

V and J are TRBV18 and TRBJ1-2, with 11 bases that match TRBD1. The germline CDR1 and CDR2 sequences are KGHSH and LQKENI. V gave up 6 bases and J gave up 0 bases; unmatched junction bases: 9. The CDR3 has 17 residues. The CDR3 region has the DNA TGTGCCAGCTCGACGGACAGGGGGCTATATTCTAACTATGGCTACACCTTC. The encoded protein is CASSTDRGLYSNYGYTF.

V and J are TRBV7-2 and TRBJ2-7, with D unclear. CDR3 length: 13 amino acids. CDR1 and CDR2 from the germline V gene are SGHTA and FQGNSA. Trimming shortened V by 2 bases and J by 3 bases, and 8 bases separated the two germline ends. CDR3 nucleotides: TGTGCCAGCAGCTTAAGGCAGGTCTACGAGCAGTACTTC. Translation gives CASSLRQVYEQYF. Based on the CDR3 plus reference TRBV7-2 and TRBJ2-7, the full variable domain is GAGVSQSPSNKVTEKGKDVELRCDPISGHTALYWYRQSLGQGLEFLIYFQGNSAPDKSGLPSDRFSAERTGGSVSTLTIQRTQQEDSAVYLCASSLRQVYEQYFGPGTRLTVT.

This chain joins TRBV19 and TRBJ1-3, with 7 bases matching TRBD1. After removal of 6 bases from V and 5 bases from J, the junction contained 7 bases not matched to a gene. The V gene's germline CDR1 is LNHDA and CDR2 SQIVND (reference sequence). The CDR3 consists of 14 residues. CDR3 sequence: CASSFGQDRNTIYF. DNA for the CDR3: TGTGCCAGTAGCTTCGGACAGGACCGAAACACCATATATTTT.

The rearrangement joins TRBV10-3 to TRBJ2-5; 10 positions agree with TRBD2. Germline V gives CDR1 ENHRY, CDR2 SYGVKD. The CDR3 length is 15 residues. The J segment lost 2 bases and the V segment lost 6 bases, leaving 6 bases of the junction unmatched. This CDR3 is CAISPSGSGQETQYF. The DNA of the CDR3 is TGTGCCATCAGCCCTAGCGGGAGCGGACAAGAGACCCAGTACTTC.

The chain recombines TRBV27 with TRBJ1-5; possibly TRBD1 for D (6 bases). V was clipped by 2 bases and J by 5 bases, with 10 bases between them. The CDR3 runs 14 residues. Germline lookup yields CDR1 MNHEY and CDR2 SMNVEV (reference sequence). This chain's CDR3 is CASSLGGGYQPQHF. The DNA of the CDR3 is TGTGCCAGCAGTTTAGGGGGGGGCTATCAGCCCCAGCATTTT.

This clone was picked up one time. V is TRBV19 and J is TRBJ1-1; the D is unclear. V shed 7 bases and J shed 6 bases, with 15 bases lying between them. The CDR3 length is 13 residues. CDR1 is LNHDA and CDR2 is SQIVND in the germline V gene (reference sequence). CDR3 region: CASIRFGESEAFF. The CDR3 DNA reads TGTGCCAGTATCCGATTCGGGGAATCTGAAGCTTTCTTT.